This TCR beta chain was obtained from a study of blood T cell repertoires in COVID-19. Self-reported history from a screening survey and questionnaire set each donor's cohort. V lost 0 bases to trimming and J lost 7 bases, with 8 bases between them. This CDR3 has 13 residues. Per germline, CDR1 SGHDT and CDR2 YYEEEE. Only in-frame clones appear in the TCRdb table, and some are missing; sequencing was by immunoSEQ multiplex PCR. The sample contains approximately 280,000 clones, under 90% of which appear only once. The chain combines TRBV5-6 with TRBJ1-5; D possibly corresponds to TRBD1 (6 bases). The TCR originated in a woman in her fifties or sixties who had recovered from COVID-19. The sample comprised PBMCs or T cells enriched from blood (not recorded which). The CDR3 is CASSLEGGQPQHF. CDR3 in DNA: TGTGCCAGCAGCTTGGAAGGGGGACAGCCCCAGCATTTT.